Below are 17 T cell receptor beta chains sequenced from a single sample in a study of T cell repertoires in cytomegalovirus infection. Their antigen targets remain unknown. Via MiXCR, TCRdb re-called the reads, giving one row per CDR3 protein. The profile shows around 430,000 distinct CDR3 sequences, about 42% of them singletons. The sequenced sample was cultured PBMCs, obtained from culture after CMV antigen stimulation. The receptors originated from a human donor in good health (CMV status not recorded). Some clones in this sample may be carry-over from other donors' samples.

This clonotype has a handful of counts. The CDR3 is CSAATSGGAFETQYF. CDR3 nucleotide sequence: TGCAGTGCTGCGACTAGCGGGGGGGCTTTTGAGACCCAGTACTTC. The V and J genes are TRBV20-1 and TRBJ2-5; 14 bases fit TRBD2. The CDR3 contains 15 residues. Germline-derived CDR1 and CDR2 are DFQATT and SNEGSKA (reference sequence). V lost 5 bases to trimming and J lost 5 bases; unmatched junction nucleotides: 7.

This chain links TRBV6-2 or TRBV6-3 with TRBJ2-2; D is unclear. V shed 2 bases and J shed 2 bases, with 18 bases lying between them. The CDR3 is made up of 18 amino acids. CDR1 MNHEY and CDR2 SVGEGT come from the germline V gene. Here the CDR3 reads CASSYAGPIQINTGELFF. Here the CDR3 DNA reads TGTGCCAGCAGTTACGCAGGTCCTATACAGATCAACACCGGGGAGCTGTTTTTT.

The rearrangement links TRBV28 to TRBJ1-5; 7 nucleotides line up with TRBD1. Looked up from germline, CDR1 is MDHEN and CDR2 is SYDVKM. J gave up 0 bases and V 5 bases, and 4 bases lay outside the gene matches. The CDR3 consists of 15 residues. CDR3 region: CASSTDRDSNQPQHF. The CDR3 region has the DNA TGTGCCAGCAGTACTGACAGGGATAGCAATCAGCCCCAGCATTTT. The full variable domain, rest sourced from reference TRBV28 and TRBJ1-5, is DVKVTQSSRYLVKRTGEKVFLECVQDMDHENMFWYRQDPGLGLRLIYFSYDVKMKEKGDIPEGYSVSREKKERFSLILESASTNQTSMYLCASSTDRDSNQPQHFGDGTRLSIL.

The rearrangement uses TRBV20-1 and TRBJ1-2, with 7 bases fitting TRBD1. Germline V CDR1 and CDR2: DFQATT, SNEGSKA (reference sequence). This CDR3 is built from 18 residues. Germline trimming cut 7 bases from V and 2 bases from J; bases unmatched to any gene: 22. In DNA form, the CDR3 reads TGCAGTGTTCCTACGGTACCCCCAAGGGGGCAGATCAACTATGGCTACACCTTC. Translating gives CSVPTVPPRGQINYGYTF.

This chain uses TRBV7-2 with TRBJ2-7; TRBD2 agrees at 10 bases. The CDR3 covers 14 residues. Germline CDR1 SGHTA, CDR2 FQGNSA. With V trimmed by 5 bases and J by 1 base, 2 bases remained unmatched. The CDR3 region has the DNA TGTGCCAGCAGCCCGGGACTAGCGTCCTACGAGCAGTACTTC. Protein product: CASSPGLASYEQYF. Filled out from reference TRBV7-2 and TRBJ2-7, the complete variable domain reads GAGVSQSPSNKVTEKGKDVELRCDPISGHTALYWYRQSLGQGLEFLIYFQGNSAPDKSGLPSDRFSAERTGGSVSTLTIQRTQQEDSAVYLCASSPGLASYEQYFGPGTRLTVT.

The gene calls are TRBV20-1 and TRBJ2-2; tentatively, D is TRBD1 or TRBD2 (5 bases each). Germline CDR1 DFQATT, CDR2 SNEGSKA (reference sequence). The CDR3 contains 17 residues. V shed 0 bases and J shed 0 bases, with 14 bases lying between them. DNA for the CDR3: TGCAGTGCTAGAGATGCCACCCGGGGCGCGAACACCGGGGAGCTGTTTTTT. Residues: CSARDATRGANTGELFF.

V usage is TRBV14 and J usage is TRBJ2-1; 12 bases match TRBD2. The trim removed 2 bases at V and 4 bases at J, leaving 3 bases unmatched. Germline CDR1 and CDR2: SGHDN and FVKESK. This CDR3 region has 16 residues. CDR3 sequence: CASSQPGLAGYNEQFF. The DNA of the CDR3 is TGTGCCAGCAGCCAACCAGGACTAGCGGGGTACAATGAGCAGTTCTTC.

This clonotype was counted only a few times. This rearrangement joins TRBV7-2 to TRBJ2-4, with a tentative D call TRBD2 (6 bases). The germline V gene encodes CDR1 SGHTA and CDR2 FQGNSA. V was shortened by 2 bases and J by 7 bases, with 9 bases between the two germline ends. This CDR3 has 13 amino acids. Here the CDR3 reads CASSLNGGNIQYF. The CDR3, as DNA: TGTGCCAGCAGCTTAAATGGGGGGAACATTCAGTACTTC.

The chain couples TRBV20-1 to TRBJ2-3, with 11 bases aligning to TRBD2. In germline, CDR1 is DFQATT, CDR2 SNEGSKA (reference sequence). The CDR3 runs 16 residues. The J segment lost 0 bases and the V segment lost 2 bases, leaving 4 bases of the junction unmatched. The CDR3 DNA is TGCAGTGCTAGATCGGGACTAGCGGTTAGCACAGATACGCAGTATTTT. Protein product: CSARSGLAVSTDTQYF.

The gene calls are TRBV6-6 and TRBJ2-7; 10 positions match TRBD1. The CDR3 loop spans 14 amino acids. V shed 6 bases and J 4 bases; nucleotides not matched to a gene: 6. Germline V gene sequence: CDR1 MNHNY, CDR2 SVGAGI (reference sequence). In DNA, the CDR3 is TGTGCCAGCAGAGGGGGACAGGGGTCATACGAGCAGTACTTC. Amino acid sequence: CASRGGQGSYEQYF.

V usage is TRBV12-3 or TRBV12-4 and J usage is TRBJ2-3, with TRBD2 identical over 7 bases. The CDR3 length is 15 residues. J gave up 4 bases and V 4 bases, and 8 bases lay outside the gene matches. The CDR3 sequence is CASSYGRLMADTQYF. Written as DNA, the CDR3 is TGTGCCAGCAGTTACGGGAGGCTCATGGCAGATACGCAGTATTTT.

V and J are TRBV6-1 and TRBJ2-7; no clear D. The CDR3 is made up of 13 amino acids. The V gene lost 0 bases and the J gene lost 4 bases, with 7 bases spanning the gap. The V gene's germline CDR1 is MNHNS and CDR2 SASEGT. As DNA, the CDR3 is TGTGCCAGCAGTGAAGCAGGGCTTTACGAGCAGTACTTC. Translation: CASSEAGLYEQYF.

The table lists this clonotype with a few counts. V gene TRBV10-3 combines with J gene TRBJ2-1; TRBD2 matches at 7 bases. The CDR3 has 16 residues. Germline values: CDR1 ENHRY, CDR2 SYGVKD. J gave up 1 base and V 3 bases, and 6 bases lay outside the gene matches. The CDR3 protein is CAISDPAGESYNEQFF. CDR3 nucleotide sequence: TGTGCCATCAGTGATCCGGCGGGGGAATCCTACAATGAGCAGTTCTTC.

This clonotype was observed a few times. This chain links TRBV12-3 or TRBV12-4 with TRBJ1-5; TRBD1 agrees at 9 bases. Trimming removed 7 bases from V and 5 bases from J; junction bases left unmatched: 12. The CDR3 consists of 16 residues. The CDR3 bases are TGTGCCAGCAAACAAACAGGGGGCGCGGCATATCAGCCCCAGCATTTT. Its protein product is CASKQTGGAAYQPQHF.

The DNA of the CDR3 is TGTGCCTGGAGTGTACTCCCCATCGCGAGCGAGCAGTACTTC. Translation gives CAWSVLPIASEQYF. The rearrangement links TRBV30 to TRBJ2-7; D gene ambiguous. The CDR3 is 14 residues long. Germline CDR1 GTSNPN, CDR2 SVGIG (reference sequence). V was pared by 0 bases and J by 6 bases, with 15 bases between.

The V gene is TRBV6-2 or TRBV6-3, the J gene TRBJ2-7; the match to TRBD1 covers 8 bases. V gave up 2 bases and J gave up 3 bases; unmatched junction bases: 6. The CDR3 spans 15 residues. Per germline, CDR1 MNHEY and CDR2 SVGEGT. The CDR3 spells CASSYGGQGFYEQYF. Written as DNA, the CDR3 is TGTGCCAGCAGTTACGGTGGACAGGGTTTCTACGAGCAGTACTTC.

The V call is TRBV12-3 or TRBV12-4, the J call TRBJ1-5; the D gene is possibly TRBD1 (6 bases). The CDR3 covers 22 residues. Trimming stripped 0 bases from V and 2 bases from J, with 29 bases between. The CDR3 nucleotides are TGTGCCAGCAGTTTAGCTTTTAAGGCAGGGTCTATTGGGGGGGGCGGCAATCAGCCCCAGCATTTT. This sequence encodes CASSLAFKAGSIGGGGNQPQHF.